The subject of this entry is one T cell receptor beta chain. Its specificity is not known. Researchers reported that TCR beta cDNA libraries carried unique molecular identifiers. TCRdb ran MiXCR on the PCR reads and lists one entry per CDR3 protein. The profile shows hundreds of thousands of distinct CDR3 sequences, roughly 46% of them singletons. These data are taken from a study of post-analysis software for immune sequencing data. General study results and limits: Compared with controls, patients showed significantly lower normalized Chao1 diversity. Comparison of patients with controls showed a handful of TRBV segments more frequent in patients, TRBV5-6, TRBV5-1 and TRBV20-1 among them. Same-batch preparations were strongly co-clustered by F measure.

The V gene's germline CDR1 is MDHEN and CDR2 SYDVKM. CDR3 length: 15 amino acids. The junction had 2 bases not matched to a gene; V was cut back by 5 bases and J by 4 bases. Sample: blood. The rearrangement uses TRBV28 and TRBJ2-7; 16 nucleotides agree with TRBD2. The receptor comes from a girl aged 5 to 17 with multiple sclerosis. The DNA of the CDR3 is TGTGCCAGCAGTACGGGACTAGCGGGAGGGTACGAGCAGTACTTC. Translation gives CASSTGLAGGYEQYF.